These 11 T cell receptor beta chains share one sample of origin, sequenced in a study of blood T cell repertoires in COVID-19. Sequenced by immunoSEQ multiplex PCR; TCRdb stores in-frame clones only, minus some. Of some 350,000 clones listed, 83% are singletons. Sequenced input: peripheral blood. The receptor source for this set is a man aged 30-40 years with active or convalescent COVID-19.

V usage is TRBV9 and J usage is TRBJ2-7; 11 positions agree with TRBD1. The CDR3 is 15 amino acids. J lost 1 base, V lost 3 bases, and 3 bases had no gene match. Germline V gene lookup returns CDR1 SGDLS and CDR2 YYNGEE. DNA of the CDR3: TGTGCCAGCAGCGAGGGACAGGGGGATTCCTACGAGCAGTACTTC. Protein sequence: CASSEGQGDSYEQYF.

The chain links TRBV7-3 to TRBJ1-1, with D tentatively TRBD1 (5 bases). The CDR3 is made up of 13 amino acids. The V end was cut by 7 bases, the J end by 4 bases, with 13 bases between. The germline gives CDR1 SGHTA, CDR2 FQGTGA. The CDR3 DNA follows: TGTGCCAGCAACCCGACAGACTCCACTGAAGCTTTCTTT. Translated: CASNPTDSTEAFF.

The V and J genes are TRBV30 and TRBJ2-3; D remains ambiguous. V was pared by 5 bases and J by 1 base, with 10 bases between. The CDR3 contains 13 residues. From germline, CDR1 is GTSNPN and CDR2 SVGIG (reference sequence). This CDR3 is CAWASGGTDTQYF. CDR3 DNA: TGTGCCTGGGCGTCGGGTGGCACAGATACGCAGTATTTT.

The rearrangement joins TRBV6-5 to TRBJ1-1; D is unclear. Germline-derived CDR1 and CDR2 are MNHEY and SVGAGI. The CDR3 has 14 amino acids. The V end was cut by 6 bases, the J end by 1 base, with 12 bases between. CDR3 region: CASRPGTSNTEAFF. Here the CDR3 DNA reads TGTGCCAGCAGGCCGGGAACCTCGAACACTGAAGCTTTCTTT.

On this clone itself: Other DNA sequences within the sample encode an identical CDR3. This chain links TRBV5-4 with TRBJ2-1; D is possibly TRBD1 (5 bases). This CDR3 contains 13 residues. Trimming left V 4 bases short and J 4 bases short, with 9 bases between. Germline CDR1 and CDR2: SGHNT and YYREEE (reference sequence). The CDR3 region is CASSVDSYNEQFF. DNA of the CDR3: TGTGCCAGCAGCGTTGACAGTTACAATGAGCAGTTCTTC.

The chain carries TRBV12-5 and TRBJ2-3, with TRBD2 matching over 12 bases. CDR1 LGHNT and CDR2 FRNRAP come from the germline V gene. The CDR3 is 18 residues long. V trimming: 1 base; J trimming: 5 bases; junction bases outside the gene matches: 10. CDR3 sequence: CASGLAFGPGLAGDTQYF. The CDR3 DNA follows: TGTGCTAGTGGTTTGGCGTTTGGACCGGGACTAGCGGGAGATACGCAGTATTTT.

This clone was found once. The chain links TRBV19 to TRBJ1-1, with 9 bases identical to TRBD1. V dropped 5 bases and J dropped 6; count of bases not matched to a gene: 10. The CDR3 spans 15 residues. Germline V gives CDR1 LNHDA, CDR2 SQIVND (reference sequence). DNA of the CDR3: TGTGCCAGTAGTCCAAGACAGGGGGGCGATCCTGAAGCTTTCTTT. Encoded protein: CASSPRQGGDPEAFF.

This clone was seen more than once but under ten times. V and J are TRBV7-2 and TRBJ2-1, with 13 bases identical to TRBD2. The germline CDR1 and CDR2 sequences are SGHTA and FQGNSA. The length of the CDR3 is 16 residues. V shed 1 base and J 6 bases; nucleotides not matched to a gene: 3. The chain's CDR3 is CASSLGGLAGVNEQFF. In nucleotides, the CDR3 is TGTGCCAGCAGCTTAGGAGGACTAGCGGGGGTCAATGAGCAGTTCTTC. Using reference TRBV7-2 and TRBJ2-1 for the parts outside the CDR3, the full variable domain is GAGVSQSPSNKVTEKGKDVELRCDPISGHTALYWYRQSLGQGLEFLIYFQGNSAPDKSGLPSDRFSAERTGGSVSTLTIQRTQQEDSAVYLCASSLGGLAGVNEQFFGPGTRLTVL.

J is TRBJ1-6 and V is TRBV7-2, with unresolved D. The CDR3 contains 13 residues. CDR1 is SGHTA and CDR2 is FQGNSA in the germline V gene. Trimming removed 2 bases at V and 6 bases at J, with 5 bases between. The CDR3 nucleotides are TGTGCCAGCAGCTTAAACTCTAATTCACCCCTCCACTTT. Translated, it gives CASSLNSNSPLHF. The full variable domain, rest sourced from reference TRBV7-2 and TRBJ1-6, is GAGVSQSPSNKVTEKGKDVELRCDPISGHTALYWYRQSLGQGLEFLIYFQGNSAPDKSGLPSDRFSAERTGGSVSTLTIQRTQQEDSAVYLCASSLNSNSPLHFGNGTRLTVT.

The rearrangement uses TRBV5-5 and TRBJ1-5, with a possible D match to TRBD1 (5 bases). V lost 0 bases, J lost 11 bases, and 12 bases lay in between. The CDR3 is 13 residues long. Per germline, CDR1 SGHKS and CDR2 YYEKEE (reference sequence). Here the CDR3 reads CASSLDGTLTQHF. The CDR3 region has the DNA TGTGCCAGCAGCTTGGATGGGACTCTTACCCAGCATTTT.

The rearrangement links TRBV29-1 to TRBJ1-2; perhaps TRBD1 as D (6 bases). This CDR3 is built from 13 residues. Germline loops: CDR1 SQVTM, CDR2 ANQGSEA. V lost 3 bases, J lost 4 bases, and 12 bases lay in between. CDR3 amino acids: CSVDADSFYGYTF. In nucleotides, the CDR3 is TGCAGCGTTGACGCGGACAGCTTCTATGGCTACACCTTC.